The T cell receptor beta chain described here comes from a study of T cells in women clearing cervical HPV infection. As for the study in general: Controls gave blood once infection was undetectable; cases at lesion identification. Study findings and constraints: Effector/memory and HPV-specific T cells were not isolated, and association timing is unknown.

TCRdb keeps only in-frame clones here, not all; method: immunoSEQ multiplex PCR. This table lists 18,000 or so clones. About this clone itself: Its antigen is as yet unknown. The CDR3 extends 3 residues past the end of the read, so its final part is completed from the germline J gene.

The CDR3 is 18 residues long. Per germline, CDR1 SGHVS and CDR2 FNYEAQ. J lost 1 base, V lost 5 bases, and 8 bases had no gene match. The chain uses TRBV7-6 and TRBJ2-7, with 16 bases identical to TRBD2. The origin of this receptor is a woman aged 18 to 75 with a cervical HPV16 infection that either progressed to CIN3+ or cleared (not recorded which). The sample consisted of blood buffy coat. CDR3 bases read: TGTGCCAGCAGCCCAGCGGGACTAGCGGGAGGGTCTTCCTACGAG. Translating gives CASSPAGLAGGSSYE. The whole CDR3 is CASSPAGLAGGSSYEQYF.